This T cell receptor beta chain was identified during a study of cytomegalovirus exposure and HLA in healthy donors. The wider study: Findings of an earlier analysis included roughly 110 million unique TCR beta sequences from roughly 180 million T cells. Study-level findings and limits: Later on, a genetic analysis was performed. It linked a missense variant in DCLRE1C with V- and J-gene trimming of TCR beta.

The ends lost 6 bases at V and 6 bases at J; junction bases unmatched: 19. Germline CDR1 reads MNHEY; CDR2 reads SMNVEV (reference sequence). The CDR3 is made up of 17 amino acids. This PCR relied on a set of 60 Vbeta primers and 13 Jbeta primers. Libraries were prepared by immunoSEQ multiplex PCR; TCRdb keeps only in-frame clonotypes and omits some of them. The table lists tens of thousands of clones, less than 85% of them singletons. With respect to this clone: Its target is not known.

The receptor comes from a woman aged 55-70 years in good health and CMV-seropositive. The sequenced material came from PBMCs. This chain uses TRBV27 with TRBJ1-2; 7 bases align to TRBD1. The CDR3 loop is CASSRTDPRQGKDGYTF. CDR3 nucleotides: TGTGCCAGCAGCCGGACCGATCCCCGACAGGGAAAGGATGGCTACACCTTC.